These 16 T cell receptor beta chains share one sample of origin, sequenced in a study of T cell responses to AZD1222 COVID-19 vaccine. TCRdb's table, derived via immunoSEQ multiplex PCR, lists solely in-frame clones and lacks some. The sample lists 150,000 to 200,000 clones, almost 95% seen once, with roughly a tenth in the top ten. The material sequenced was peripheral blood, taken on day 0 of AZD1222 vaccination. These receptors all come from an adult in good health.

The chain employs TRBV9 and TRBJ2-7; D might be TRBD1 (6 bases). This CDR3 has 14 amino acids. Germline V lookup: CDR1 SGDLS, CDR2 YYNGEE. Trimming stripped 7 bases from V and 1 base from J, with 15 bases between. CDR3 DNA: TGTGCCAGCCCCAGGGGCAAGAGGTCCTACGAGCAGTACTTC. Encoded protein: CASPRGKRSYEQYF. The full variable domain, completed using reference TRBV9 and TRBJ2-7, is DSGVTQTPKHLITATGQRVTLRCSPRSGDLSVYWYQQSLDQGLQFLIQYYNGEERAKGNILERFSAQQFPDLHSELNLSSLELGDSALYFCASPRGKRSYEQYFGPGTRLTVT.

CDR3 nucleotide sequence: TGCGCCAGCAGCATAACGTCGGGAGGGCGTTTTTTTCGGACAGATACGCAGTATTTT. This sequence encodes CASSITSGGRFFRTDTQYF. The chain couples TRBV5-1 to TRBJ2-3; the match to TRBD2 covers 8 bases. The germline V gene has CDR1 SGHRS and CDR2 YFSETQ. The CDR3 runs 19 residues. V dropped 4 bases and J dropped 3; count of bases not matched to a gene: 19.

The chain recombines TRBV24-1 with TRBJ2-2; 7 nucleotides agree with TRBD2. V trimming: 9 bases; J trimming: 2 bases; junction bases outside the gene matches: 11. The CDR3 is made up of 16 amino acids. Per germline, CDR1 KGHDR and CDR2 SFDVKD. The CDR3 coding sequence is TGTGCCACCCCTGATCGGGGGGTCGGCAACACCGGGGAGCTGTTTTTT. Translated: CATPDRGVGNTGELFF.

The CDR3 loop is CASSLIRAEAFF. As DNA, the CDR3 is TGTGCCAGCAGTTTGATTCGAGCTGAAGCTTTCTTT. The gene calls are TRBV12-3 or TRBV12-4 and TRBJ1-1; D uncertain. The CDR3 loop spans 12 amino acids. The V and J ends lost 3 bases and 6 bases respectively, with 8 bases between them.

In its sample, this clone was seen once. This CDR3 reads CAISDGLNQPQHF. The CDR3 DNA follows: TGTGCCATCAGTGACGGACTGAATCAGCCCCAGCATTTT. The genes are TRBV10-3 and TRBJ1-5, with D unresolved. This CDR3 has 13 residues. V gave up 3 bases and J gave up 4 bases, with 7 bases separating them. CDR1 is ENHRY, CDR2 SYGVKD, per germline.

The CDR3 DNA is TGTGCCAGCAGCACCGGGACAGGCGGAAATCAGCCCCAGCATTTT. This encodes CASSTGTGGNQPQHF. V gene TRBV7-8 combines with J gene TRBJ1-5; 8 bases agree with TRBD1. J lost 4 bases, V lost 5 bases, and 7 bases had no gene match. The germline V gene has CDR1 SGHVS and CDR2 FQNEAQ. This CDR3 region has 15 residues. The entire variable domain, with the rest obtained from reference TRBV7-8 and TRBJ1-5, is as follows: GAGVSQSPRYKVAKRGQDVALRCDPISGHVSLFWYQQALGQGPEFLTYFQNEAQLDKSGLPSDRFFAERPEGSVSTLKIQRTQQEDSAVYLCASSTGTGGNQPQHFGDGTRLSIL.

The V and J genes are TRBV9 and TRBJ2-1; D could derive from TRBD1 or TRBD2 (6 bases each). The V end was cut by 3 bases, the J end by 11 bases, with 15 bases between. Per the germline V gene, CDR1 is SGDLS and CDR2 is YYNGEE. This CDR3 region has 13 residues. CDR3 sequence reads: CASSGGRGGQQFF. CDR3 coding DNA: TGTGCCAGCAGCGGGGGGCGGGGAGGACAGCAGTTCTTC.

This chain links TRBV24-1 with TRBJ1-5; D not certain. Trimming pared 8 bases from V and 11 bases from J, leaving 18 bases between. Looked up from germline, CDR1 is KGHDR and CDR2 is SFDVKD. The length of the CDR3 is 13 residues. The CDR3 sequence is CATIESGNKSQHF. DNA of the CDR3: TGTGCCACCATTGAATCTGGGAATAAGTCCCAGCATTTT.

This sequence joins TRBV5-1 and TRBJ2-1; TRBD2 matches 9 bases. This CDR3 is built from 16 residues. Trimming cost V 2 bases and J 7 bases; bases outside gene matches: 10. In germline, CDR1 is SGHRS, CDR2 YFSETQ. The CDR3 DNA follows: TGCGCCAGCAGCTTAAGCGGGAGGCCCGCTGGGAATGAGCAGTTCTTC. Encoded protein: CASSLSGRPAGNEQFF.

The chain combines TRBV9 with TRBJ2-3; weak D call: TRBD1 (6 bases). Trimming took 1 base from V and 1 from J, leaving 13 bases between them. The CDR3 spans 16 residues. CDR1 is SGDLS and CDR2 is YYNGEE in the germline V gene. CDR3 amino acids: CASSVKAAGGTDTQYF. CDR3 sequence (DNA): TGTGCCAGCAGCGTAAAAGCAGCAGGGGGCACAGATACGCAGTATTTT.

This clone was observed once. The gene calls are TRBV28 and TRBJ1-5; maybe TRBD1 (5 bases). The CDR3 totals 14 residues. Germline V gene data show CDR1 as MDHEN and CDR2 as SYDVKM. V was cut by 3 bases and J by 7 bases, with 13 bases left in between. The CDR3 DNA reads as TGTGCCAGCAGTTTGGTTAGCAGGGAGCAGCCCCAGCATTTT. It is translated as CASSLVSREQPQHF.

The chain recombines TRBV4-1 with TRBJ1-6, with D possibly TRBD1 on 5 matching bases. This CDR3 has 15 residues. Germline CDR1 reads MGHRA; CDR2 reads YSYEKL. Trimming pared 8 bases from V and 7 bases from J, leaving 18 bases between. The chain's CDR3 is CASGSSGGANSPLHF. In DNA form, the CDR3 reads TGCGCCAGCGGATCCTCGGGGGGTGCCAATTCACCCCTCCACTTT.

CDR3 sequence: CASSSPAGMDEAFF. The CDR3 DNA follows: TGTGCCAGCAGCTCTCCTGCGGGAATGGATGAAGCTTTCTTT. The rearrangement joins TRBV7-8 to TRBJ1-1, with D hard to call. The CDR3 runs to 14 residues. V was shortened by 4 bases and J by 7 bases, with 16 bases between the two germline ends. CDR1 and CDR2 from the germline V gene are SGHVS and FQNEAQ.

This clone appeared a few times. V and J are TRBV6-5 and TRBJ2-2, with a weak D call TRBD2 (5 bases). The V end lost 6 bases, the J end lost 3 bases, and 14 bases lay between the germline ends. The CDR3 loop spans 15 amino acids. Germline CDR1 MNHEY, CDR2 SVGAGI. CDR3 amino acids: CASRRRPRDTGELFF. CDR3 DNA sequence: TGTGCCAGCAGGAGGAGGCCGAGGGACACCGGGGAGCTGTTTTTT.

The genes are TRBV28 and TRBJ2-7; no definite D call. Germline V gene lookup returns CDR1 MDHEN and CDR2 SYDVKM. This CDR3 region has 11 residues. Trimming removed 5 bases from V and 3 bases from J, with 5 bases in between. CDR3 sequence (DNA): TGTGCCAGCAGTGTAAACTACGAGCAGTACTTC. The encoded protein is CASSVNYEQYF.

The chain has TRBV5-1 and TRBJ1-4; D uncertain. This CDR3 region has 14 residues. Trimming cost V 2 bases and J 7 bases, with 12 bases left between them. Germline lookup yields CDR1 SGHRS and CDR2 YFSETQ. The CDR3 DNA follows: TGCGCCAGCAGCTTTGTAGGCCGGAGTGAAAAACTGTTTTTT. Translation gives CASSFVGRSEKLFF.